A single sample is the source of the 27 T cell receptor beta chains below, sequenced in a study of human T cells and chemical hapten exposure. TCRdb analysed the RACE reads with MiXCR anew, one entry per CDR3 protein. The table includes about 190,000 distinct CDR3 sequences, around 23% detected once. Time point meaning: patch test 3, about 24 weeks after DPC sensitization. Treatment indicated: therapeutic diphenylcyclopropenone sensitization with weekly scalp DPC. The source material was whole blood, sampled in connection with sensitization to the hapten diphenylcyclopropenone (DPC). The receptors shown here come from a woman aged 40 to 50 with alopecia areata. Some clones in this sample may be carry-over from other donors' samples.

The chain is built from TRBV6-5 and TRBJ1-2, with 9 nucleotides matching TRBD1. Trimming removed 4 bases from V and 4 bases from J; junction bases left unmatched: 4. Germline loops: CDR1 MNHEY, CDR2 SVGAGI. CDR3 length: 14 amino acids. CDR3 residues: CASSSLTGGYGYTF. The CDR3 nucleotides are TGTGCCAGCAGTTCCCTGACAGGGGGCTATGGCTACACCTTC.

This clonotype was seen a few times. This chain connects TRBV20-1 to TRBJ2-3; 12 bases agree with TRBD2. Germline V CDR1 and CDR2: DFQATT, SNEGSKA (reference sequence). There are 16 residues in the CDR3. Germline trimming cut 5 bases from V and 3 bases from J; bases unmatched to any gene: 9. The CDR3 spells CSASSLAGGLTDTQYF. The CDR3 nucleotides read TGCAGTGCTTCCTCACTAGCGGGAGGTCTAACAGATACGCAGTATTTT.

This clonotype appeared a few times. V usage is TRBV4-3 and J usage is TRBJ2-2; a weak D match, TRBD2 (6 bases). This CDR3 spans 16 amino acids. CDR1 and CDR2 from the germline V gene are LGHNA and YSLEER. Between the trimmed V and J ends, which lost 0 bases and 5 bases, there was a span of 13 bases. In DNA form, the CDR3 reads TGCGCCAGCAGCCAAGATGTTAGCGGCTTAACCGGGGAGCTGTTTTTT. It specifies CASSQDVSGLTGELFF.

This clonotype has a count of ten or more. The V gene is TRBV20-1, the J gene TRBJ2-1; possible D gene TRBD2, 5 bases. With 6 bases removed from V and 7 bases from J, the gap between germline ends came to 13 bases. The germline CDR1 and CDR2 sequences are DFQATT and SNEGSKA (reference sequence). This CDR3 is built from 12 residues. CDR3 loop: CSASPSGNEQFF. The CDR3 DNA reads TGCAGTGCCAGTCCCTCGGGGAATGAGCAGTTCTTC.

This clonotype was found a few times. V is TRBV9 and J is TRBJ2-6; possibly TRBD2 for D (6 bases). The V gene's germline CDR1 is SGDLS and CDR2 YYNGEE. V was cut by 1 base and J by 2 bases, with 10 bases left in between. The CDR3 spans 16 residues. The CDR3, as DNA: TGTGCCAGCAGCGTATCCGGCGGGGCTGGGGCCAACGTCCTGACTTTC. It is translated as CASSVSGGAGANVLTF.

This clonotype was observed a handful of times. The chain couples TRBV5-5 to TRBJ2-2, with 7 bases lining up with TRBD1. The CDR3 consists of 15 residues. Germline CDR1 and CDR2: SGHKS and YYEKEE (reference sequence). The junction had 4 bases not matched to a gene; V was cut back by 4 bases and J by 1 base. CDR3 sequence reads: CASSRTGQNTGELFF. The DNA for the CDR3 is TGTGCCAGCAGCAGGACAGGTCAGAACACCGGGGAGCTGTTTTTT. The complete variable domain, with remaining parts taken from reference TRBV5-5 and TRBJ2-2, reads DAGVTQSPTHLIKTRGQQVTLRCSPISGHKSVSWYQQVLGQGPQFIFQYYEKEERGRGNFPDRFSARQFPNYSSELNVNALLLGDSALYLCASSRTGQNTGELFFGEGSRLTVL.

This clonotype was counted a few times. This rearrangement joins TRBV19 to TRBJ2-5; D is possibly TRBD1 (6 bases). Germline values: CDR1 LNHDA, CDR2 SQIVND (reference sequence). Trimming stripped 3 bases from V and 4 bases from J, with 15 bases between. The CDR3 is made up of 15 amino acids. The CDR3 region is CASSMSRQAGETQYF. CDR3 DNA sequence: TGTGCCAGTAGTATGAGTCGACAGGCGGGAGAGACCCAGTACTTC.

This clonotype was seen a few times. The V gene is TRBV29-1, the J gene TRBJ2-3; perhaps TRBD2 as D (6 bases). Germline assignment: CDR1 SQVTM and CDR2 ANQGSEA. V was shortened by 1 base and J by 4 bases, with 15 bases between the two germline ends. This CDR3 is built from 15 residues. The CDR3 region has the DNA TGCAGCGTTGAAGTAGGCCTAGCGTCGGCAGATACGCAGTATTTT. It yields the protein CSVEVGLASADTQYF.

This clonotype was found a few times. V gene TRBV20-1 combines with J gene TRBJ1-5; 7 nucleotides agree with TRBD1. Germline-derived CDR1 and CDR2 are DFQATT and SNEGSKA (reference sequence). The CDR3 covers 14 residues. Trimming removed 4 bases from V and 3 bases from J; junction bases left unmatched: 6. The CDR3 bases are TGCAGTGCTATTAGGGGGCGGAACAATCAGCCCCAGCATTTT. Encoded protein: CSAIRGRNNQPQHF.

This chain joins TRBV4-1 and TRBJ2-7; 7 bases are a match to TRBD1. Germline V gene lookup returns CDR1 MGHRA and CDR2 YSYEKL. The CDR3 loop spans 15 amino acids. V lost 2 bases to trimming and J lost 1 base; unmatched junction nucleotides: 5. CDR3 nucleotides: TGCGCCAGCAGCCAACCCGGGACAGCATCCTACGAGCAGTACTTC. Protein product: CASSQPGTASYEQYF.

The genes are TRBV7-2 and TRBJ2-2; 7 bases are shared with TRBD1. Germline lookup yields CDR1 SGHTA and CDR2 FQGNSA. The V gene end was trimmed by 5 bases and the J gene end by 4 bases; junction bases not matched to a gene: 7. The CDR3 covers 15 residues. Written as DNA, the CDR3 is TGTGCCAGCAGCCCCCTCGGGACAGTCACCGGGGAGCTGTTTTTT. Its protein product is CASSPLGTVTGELFF.

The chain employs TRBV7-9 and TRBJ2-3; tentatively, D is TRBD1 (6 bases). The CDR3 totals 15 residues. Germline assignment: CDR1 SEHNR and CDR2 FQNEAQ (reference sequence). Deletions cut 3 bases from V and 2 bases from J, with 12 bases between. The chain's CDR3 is CASSFYGQNTDTQYF. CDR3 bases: TGTGCCAGCAGCTTCTACGGACAGAACACAGATACGCAGTATTTT.

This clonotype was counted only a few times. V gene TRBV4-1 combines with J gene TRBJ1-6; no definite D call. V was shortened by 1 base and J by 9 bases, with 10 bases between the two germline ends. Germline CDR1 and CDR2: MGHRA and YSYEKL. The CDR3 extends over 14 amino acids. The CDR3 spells CASSQGWPASPLHF. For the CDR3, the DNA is TGCGCCAGCAGCCAAGGCTGGCCGGCTTCACCCCTCCACTTT.

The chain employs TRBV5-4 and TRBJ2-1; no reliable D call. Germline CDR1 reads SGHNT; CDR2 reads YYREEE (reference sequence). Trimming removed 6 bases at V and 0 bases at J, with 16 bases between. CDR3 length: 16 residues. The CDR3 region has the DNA TGTGCCAGCACCCCCCTTGGCGCGAGCTCCTACAATGAGCAGTTCTTC. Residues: CASTPLGASSYNEQFF.

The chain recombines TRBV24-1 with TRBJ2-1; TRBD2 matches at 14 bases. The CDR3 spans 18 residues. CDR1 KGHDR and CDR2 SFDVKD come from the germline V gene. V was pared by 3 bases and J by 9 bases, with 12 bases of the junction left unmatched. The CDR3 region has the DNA TGTGCCACCAGTGATCTTTCGGGGGGGACTAGCGGGAGTACTGAGCAGTTCTTC. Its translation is CATSDLSGGTSGSTEQFF.

The CDR3 region has the DNA TGTGCCTGGAGTGTACGGGGCGCGGGGACCCAGTACTTC. Encoded protein: CAWSVRGAGTQYF. The chain joins TRBV30 to TRBJ2-5; D tentatively reads TRBD1 or TRBD2 (5 bases each). Trimming took off 0 bases at V and 7 bases at J, with 12 bases between the two ends. This CDR3 is 13 amino acids long. Germline V gene sequence: CDR1 GTSNPN, CDR2 SVGIG (reference sequence).

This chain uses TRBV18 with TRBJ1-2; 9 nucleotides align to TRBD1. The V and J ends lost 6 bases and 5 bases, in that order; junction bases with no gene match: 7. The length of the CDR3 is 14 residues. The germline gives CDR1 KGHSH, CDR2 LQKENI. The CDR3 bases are TGTGCCAGCTCGCAGACAGGGGGAGAATATGGCTACACCTTC. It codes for CASSQTGGEYGYTF.

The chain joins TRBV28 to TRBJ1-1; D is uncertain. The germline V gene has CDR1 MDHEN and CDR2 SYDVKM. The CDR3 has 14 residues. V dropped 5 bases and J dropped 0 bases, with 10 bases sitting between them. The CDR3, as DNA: TGTGCCAGCAGTGCCCAGCCCATGAACACTGAAGCTTTCTTT. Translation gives CASSAQPMNTEAFF.

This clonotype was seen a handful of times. CDR3 DNA sequence: TGTGCCAGCAGCTTAGAAGGTCCAGGGGGGAGGTCTAGGACAGATACGCAGTATTTT. Protein product: CASSLEGPGGRSRTDTQYF. The rearrangement uses TRBV7-6 and TRBJ2-3; a weak D match, TRBD1 (7 bases). The CDR3 runs 19 residues. Trimming took off 1 base at V and 3 bases at J, with 23 bases between the two ends. The germline V gene encodes CDR1 SGHVS and CDR2 FNYEAQ.

CDR3: CASSLGTGAEKLFF. CDR3 nucleotides: TGTGCCAGCAGCTTAGGGACAGGGGCAGAAAAACTGTTTTTT. The chain couples TRBV7-2 to TRBJ1-4; 9 bases match TRBD1. Trimming cost V 1 base and J 8 bases; bases outside gene matches: 2. Germline CDR1 reads SGHTA; CDR2 reads FQGNSA. The CDR3 is 14 residues long.

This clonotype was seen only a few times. This CDR3 reads CASSVATRTDTQYF. The CDR3 nucleotides are TGTGCCAGCAGCGTAGCTACCCGGACAGATACGCAGTATTTT. The chain recombines TRBV9 with TRBJ2-3; D remains unclear. The germline V gene encodes CDR1 SGDLS and CDR2 YYNGEE. V was shortened by 0 bases and J by 3 bases, with 8 bases between the two germline ends. CDR3 length: 14 residues.

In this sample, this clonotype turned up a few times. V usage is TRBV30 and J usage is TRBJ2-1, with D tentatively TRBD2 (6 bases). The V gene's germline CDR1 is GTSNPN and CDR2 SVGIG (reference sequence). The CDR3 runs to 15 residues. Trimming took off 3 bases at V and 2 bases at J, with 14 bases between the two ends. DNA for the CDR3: TGTGCCTGGAGGGGGGGTAGCCTGACCTACAATGAGCAGTTCTTC. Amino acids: CAWRGGSLTYNEQFF.

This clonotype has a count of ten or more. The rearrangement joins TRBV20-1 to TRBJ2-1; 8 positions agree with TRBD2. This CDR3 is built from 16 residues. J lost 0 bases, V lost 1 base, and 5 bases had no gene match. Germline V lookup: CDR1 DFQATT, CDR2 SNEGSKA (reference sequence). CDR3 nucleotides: TGCAGTGCTAGAGCGGCGAGCGGGAGCTCCTACAATGAGCAGTTCTTC. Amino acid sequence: CSARAASGSSYNEQFF.

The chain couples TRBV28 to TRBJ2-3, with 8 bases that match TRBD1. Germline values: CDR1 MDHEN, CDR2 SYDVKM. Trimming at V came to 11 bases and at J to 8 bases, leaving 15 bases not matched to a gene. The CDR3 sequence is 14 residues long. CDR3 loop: CASTRQGRGGTQYF. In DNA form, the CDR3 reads TGTGCCTCCACGAGACAGGGGCGCGGAGGTACGCAGTATTTT.

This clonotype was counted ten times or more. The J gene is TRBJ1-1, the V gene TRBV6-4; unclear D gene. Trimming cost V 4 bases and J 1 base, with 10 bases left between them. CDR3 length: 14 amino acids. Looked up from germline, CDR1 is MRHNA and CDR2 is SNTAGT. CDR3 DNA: TGTGCCAGCAGTGGGTCCCCCGGGAACACTGAAGCTTTCTTT. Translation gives CASSGSPGNTEAFF.

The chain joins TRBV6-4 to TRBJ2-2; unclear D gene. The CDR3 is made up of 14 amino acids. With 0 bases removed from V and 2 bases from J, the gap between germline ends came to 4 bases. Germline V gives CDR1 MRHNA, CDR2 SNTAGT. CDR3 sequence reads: CASSDSTNTGELFF. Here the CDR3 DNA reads TGTGCCAGCAGTGACTCGACAAACACCGGGGAGCTGTTTTTT.

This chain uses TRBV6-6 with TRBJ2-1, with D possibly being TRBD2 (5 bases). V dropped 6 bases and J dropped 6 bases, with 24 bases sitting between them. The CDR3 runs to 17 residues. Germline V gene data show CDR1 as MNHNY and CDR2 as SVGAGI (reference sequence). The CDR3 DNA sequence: TGTGCCAGCAGCAGAGCACCTGGACTGCCAACCCTCAATGAGCAGTTCTTC. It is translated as CASSRAPGLPTLNEQFF.